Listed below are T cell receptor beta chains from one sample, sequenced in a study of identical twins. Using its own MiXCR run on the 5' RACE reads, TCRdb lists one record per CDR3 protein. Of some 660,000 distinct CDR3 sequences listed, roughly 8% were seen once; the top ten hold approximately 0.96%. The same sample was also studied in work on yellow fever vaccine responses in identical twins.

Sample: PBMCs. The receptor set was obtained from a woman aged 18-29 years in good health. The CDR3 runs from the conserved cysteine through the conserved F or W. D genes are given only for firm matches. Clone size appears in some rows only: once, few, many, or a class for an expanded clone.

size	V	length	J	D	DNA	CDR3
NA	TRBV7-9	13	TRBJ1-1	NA	TGTGCCAGCAGCTTAGCTAATGCGGTTGAAGCTTTCTTT	CASSLANAVEAFF
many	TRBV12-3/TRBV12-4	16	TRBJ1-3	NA	TGTGCCAGCAGTTTAGAAGGTCCAGGCTCTGGAAACACCATATATTTT	CASSLEGPGSGNTIYF
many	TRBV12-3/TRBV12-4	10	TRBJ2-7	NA	TGTGCCAGCGGGGGTTACGAGCAGTACTTC	CASGGYEQYF
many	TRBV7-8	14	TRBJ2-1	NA	TGTGCCAGCAGCTTAGGCACTAGAGAAATTGAGCAGTTCTTC	CASSLGTREIEQFF
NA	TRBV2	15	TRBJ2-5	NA	TGTGCCAGCAGTACAGAACTGGGTTCTGGGGAGACCCAGTACTTC	CASSTELGSGETQYF
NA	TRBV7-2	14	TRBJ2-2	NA	TGTGCCAGCAGCTTAGAGGCACGGTCCGGGGAGCTGTTTTTT	CASSLEARSGELFF
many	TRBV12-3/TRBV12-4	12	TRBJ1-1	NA	TGTGCCAGTTACATGGGGAACACTGAAGCTTTCTTT	CASYMGNTEAFF
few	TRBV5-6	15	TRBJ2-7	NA	TGTGCCAGCAGCCCTGGACCTAGCTCTACGTACGAGCAGTACTTC	CASSPGPSSTYEQYF
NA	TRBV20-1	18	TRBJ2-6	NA	TGCAGTGCTAGAGATTTCGCCCCGGGGGATTCCGGGGCCAACGTCCTGACTTTC	CSARDFAPGDSGANVLTF
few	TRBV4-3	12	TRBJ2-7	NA	TGCGCCAGCAGCCAAGCGGCTAGGGAGCAGTACTTC	CASSQAAREQYF
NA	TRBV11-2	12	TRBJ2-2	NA	TGTGCCAGCAGCCCCGTACCCGGGGAGCTGTTTTTT	CASSPVPGELFF
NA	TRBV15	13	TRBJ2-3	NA	TGTGCCACCAGCAGAGATTATAGAGATACGCAGTATTTT	CATSRDYRDTQYF
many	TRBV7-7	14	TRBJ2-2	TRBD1	TGTGCTAGCAGCTTGGGGACAGGGTTCGGGGAGCTGTTTTTT	CASSLGTGFGELFF
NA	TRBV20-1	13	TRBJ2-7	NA	TGCAGTGCTAGAAATGACTATGCGTACGAGCAGTACTTC	CSARNDYAYEQYF
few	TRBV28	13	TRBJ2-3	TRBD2	TGTGCCAGCACCACTCCTGGGGGGGTCACGCAGTATTTT	CASTTPGGVTQYF
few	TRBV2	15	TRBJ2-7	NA	TGTGCCAGCAGGGAACCAGACAGGACCCCCTACGAGCAGTACTTC	CASREPDRTPYEQYF
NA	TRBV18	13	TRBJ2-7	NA	TGTGCCAGCTCACCATCGACGACCTACGAGCAGTACTTC	CASSPSTTYEQYF
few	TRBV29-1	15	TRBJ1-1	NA	TGCAGCGTTGATTGGATGGGACGCCCGAACACTGAAGCTTTCTTT	CSVDWMGRPNTEAFF
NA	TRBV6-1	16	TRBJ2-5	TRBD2	TGTGCCAGCAGGCGCCGGGGGGTCAATAGGCAAGAGACCCAGTACTTC	CASRRRGVNRQETQYF